One sample yielded the 23 T cell receptor beta chains listed below, sequenced in a study of beta chain features in type 1 diabetes. These receptors' targets are unknown. Points from the study as a whole: Type 1 diabetes patients had TCRB CDR3s that were shorter (moderately but significantly so) in all four CD4+ subsets.

Investigators reverse transcribed all isolated RNA, so they sequenced expressed TCRB transcripts. Here immunoSEQ multiplex PCR was the method, and the copy in TCRdb shows in-frame clones only, minus some. The table has about 340,000 clones, over 7% seen once; the top ten hold over 0.95%. Sequenced material: central memory CD4+ T cells from blood. Receptors originate from a man younger than 40 with type 1 diabetes.

The gene calls are TRBV5-5 and TRBJ1-2, with 7 bases fitting TRBD1. Trimming at V came to 4 bases and at J to 4 bases, leaving 7 bases not matched to a gene. CDR3 length: 14 residues. Germline V lookup: CDR1 SGHKS, CDR2 YYEKEE (reference sequence). The CDR3 nucleotides are TGTGCCAGCAGCCCGGGACAGCCTTTCTATGGCTACACCTTC. Its translation is CASSPGQPFYGYTF.

The CDR3 is CAGRKTSGDYEQYF. CDR3 nucleotides: TGTGCCGGCCGAAAGACTAGCGGGGACTACGAGCAGTACTTC. The rearrangement joins TRBV28 to TRBJ2-7; TRBD2 agrees at 11 bases. V lost 11 bases, J lost 3 bases, and 9 bases stayed unmatched. This CDR3 contains 14 residues. Germline V gene sequence: CDR1 MDHEN, CDR2 SYDVKM.

Only a few counts were recorded for this clone. The chain uses TRBV7-2 and TRBJ2-1, with unresolved D. This CDR3 region has 13 residues. V dropped 1 base and J dropped 9 bases, with 10 bases sitting between them. Germline V gene data show CDR1 as SGHTA and CDR2 as FQGNSA. The CDR3 sequence is CASSLDSFVEQFF. DNA for the CDR3: TGTGCCAGCAGCTTAGACTCTTTTGTTGAGCAGTTCTTC.

The chain employs TRBV7-2 and TRBJ2-7; no clear D. V lost 0 bases and J lost 6, with 12 bases in between. The CDR3 length is 14 residues. The germline V gene encodes CDR1 SGHTA and CDR2 FQGNSA. CDR3: CASSLAQSRSEQYF. The CDR3 nucleotides are TGTGCCAGCAGCTTAGCACAGTCTCGCTCCGAGCAGTACTTC.

This clone has more than one count but fewer than ten. The rearrangement links TRBV28 to TRBJ1-4; D unresolved. Between the trimmed V and J ends, which lost 5 bases and 0 bases, there was a span of 7 bases. This CDR3 contains 14 residues. Germline V gene lookup returns CDR1 MDHEN and CDR2 SYDVKM. CDR3 amino acids: CASSRSSTNEKLFF. The CDR3 DNA reads TGTGCCAGCAGTCGATCTTCAACTAATGAAAAACTGTTTTTT.

V and J are TRBV28 and TRBJ1-1, with D possibly matching TRBD1 (5 bases). Germline assignment: CDR1 MDHEN and CDR2 SYDVKM. The CDR3 has 13 residues. The V and J ends lost 6 bases and 7 bases respectively, with 15 bases between them. CDR3 sequence reads: CASRGVTAGEAFF. The CDR3 coding sequence is TGTGCCAGCAGAGGGGTTACGGCCGGTGAAGCTTTCTTT.

The table lists this clone with a few counts. The V gene is TRBV6-1, the J gene TRBJ2-7; no firm D call. Per the germline V gene, CDR1 is MNHNS and CDR2 is SASEGT. This CDR3 has 12 residues. V lost 4 bases, J lost 7 bases, and 11 bases lay in between. The CDR3 loop reads CASSAVRVEQYF. CDR3 coding DNA: TGTGCCAGCAGTGCCGTTCGGGTGGAGCAGTACTTC.

The V call is TRBV27, the J call TRBJ1-5, with D uncertain. CDR3 size: 12 residues. V was clipped by 2 bases and J by 1 base, with 0 bases between them. The germline CDR1 and CDR2 sequences are MNHEY and SMNVEV (reference sequence). The CDR3 DNA sequence: TGTGCCAGCAGTTTAAGCAATCAGCCCCAGCATTTT. It specifies CASSLSNQPQHF.

This clone has just a few counts. The rearrangement uses TRBV11-2 and TRBJ2-5; D is unresolved. The CDR3 runs to 14 residues. Germline lookup yields CDR1 SGHAT and CDR2 FQNNGV. The V gene lost 0 bases and the J gene lost 0 bases, with 5 bases spanning the gap. The CDR3 nucleotides read TGTGCCAGCAGCTTAGATTGGCACCAAGAGACCCAGTACTTC. Translated, it gives CASSLDWHQETQYF.

This clone has just a few counts. In the same sample, other DNA sequences code for this CDR3. J is TRBJ1-1 and V is TRBV9; tentatively, D is TRBD1 (6 bases). V shed 2 bases and J shed 4 bases, with 12 bases lying between them. This CDR3 is 14 amino acids long. Per germline, CDR1 SGDLS and CDR2 YYNGEE. The CDR3 sequence: CASSVEQGGTEAFF. CDR3 nucleotides: TGTGCCAGCAGCGTGGAACAGGGTGGCACTGAAGCTTTCTTT. Complete variable domain (other parts from reference TRBV9 and TRBJ1-1): DSGVTQTPKHLITATGQRVTLRCSPRSGDLSVYWYQQSLDQGLQFLIQYYNGEERAKGNILERFSAQQFPDLHSELNLSSLELGDSALYFCASSVEQGGTEAFFGQGTRLTVV.

This clone was counted between two and nine times. The rearrangement joins TRBV10-1 to TRBJ2-2; 8 bases line up with TRBD2. J was trimmed by 3 bases and V by 6 bases; bases with no gene match: 0. The CDR3 has 13 residues. Germline V CDR1 and CDR2: WNHNN, SYGVQD (reference sequence). The CDR3 reads CASRTSDTGELFF. CDR3 coding DNA: TGCGCCAGCAGGACTAGCGACACCGGGGAGCTGTTTTTT.

The genes are TRBV2 and TRBJ1-1; D unresolved. This CDR3 comprises 14 residues. V gave up 7 bases and J gave up 2 bases, with 14 bases separating them. Germline V gives CDR1 SNHLY, CDR2 FYNNEI. The CDR3 loop reads CASIWESYNTEAFF. In DNA form, the CDR3 reads TGTGCCAGCATTTGGGAATCCTACAACACTGAAGCTTTCTTT.

A few counts support this clone. The chain links TRBV6-5 to TRBJ2-3; TRBD2 agrees at 10 bases. This CDR3 contains 15 residues. The germline V gene has CDR1 MNHEY and CDR2 SVGAGI. J was trimmed by 3 bases and V by 2 bases; bases with no gene match: 2. CDR3 nucleotides: TGTGCCAGCAGTTACAAGCGGGGGGGGACAGATACGCAGTATTTT. Residues: CASSYKRGGTDTQYF.

This clone has more than one count but fewer than ten. This chain uses TRBV7-2 with TRBJ2-1, with D possibly matching TRBD1 (5 bases). This CDR3 is built from 16 residues. V was shortened by 2 bases and J by 3 bases, with 14 bases between the two germline ends. Germline V lookup: CDR1 SGHTA, CDR2 FQGNSA. As DNA, the CDR3 is TGTGCCAGCAGCTTACTGGCAGGGTTTGTCTACAATGAGCAGTTCTTC. Protein: CASSLLAGFVYNEQFF.

The chain's CDR3 is CASSQETSGSHTQYF. CDR3 DNA sequence: TGTGCCAGCAGCCAAGAAACGTCGGGCAGCCATACGCAGTATTTT. This sequence joins TRBV14 and TRBJ2-3, with no clear D. Trimming shortened V by 0 bases and J by 7 bases, and 14 bases separated the two germline ends. Germline values: CDR1 SGHDN, CDR2 FVKESK. The CDR3 runs 15 residues.

This clone was observed a handful of times. This rearrangement joins TRBV5-6 to TRBJ2-1, with D possibly matching TRBD2 (5 bases). This CDR3 has 14 residues. Germline V gene lookup returns CDR1 SGHDT and CDR2 YYEEEE. The V and J ends lost 1 base and 6 bases respectively, with 11 bases between them. CDR3 nucleotides: TGTGCCAGCAGCTTGTCACTAGTTGGCAATGAGCAGTTCTTC. Translation gives CASSLSLVGNEQFF.

The chain recombines TRBV27 with TRBJ2-7, with 9 bases aligning to TRBD2. The germline CDR1 and CDR2 sequences are MNHEY and SMNVEV (reference sequence). The CDR3 length is 14 residues. Germline trimming cut 4 bases from V and 2 bases from J; bases unmatched to any gene: 3. The CDR3 sequence: CASSWSSGAYEQYF. The CDR3 DNA sequence: TGTGCCAGCAGTTGGTCTAGCGGGGCCTACGAGCAGTACTTC.

The rearrangement uses TRBV7-2 and TRBJ1-2; TRBD1 might be the D (5 bases). CDR1 is SGHTA and CDR2 is FQGNSA in the germline V gene. The CDR3 consists of 14 residues. Between the trimmed V and J ends, which lost 4 bases and 8 bases, there was a span of 17 bases. Here the CDR3 DNA reads TGTGCCAGCAGCTCATCCGGGGCCCTACTAGGCTACACCTTC. This codes for CASSSSGALLGYTF.

This clone appeared a few times. J is TRBJ2-1 and V is TRBV11-2, with a possible D match to TRBD2 (5 bases). Trimming took off 6 bases at V and 5 bases at J, with 17 bases between the two ends. CDR3 size: 15 residues. Germline V lookup: CDR1 SGHAT, CDR2 FQNNGV. The CDR3: CASRDRGLGNNEQFF. The DNA of the CDR3 is TGTGCCAGCAGGGACCGAGGACTGGGTAACAATGAGCAGTTCTTC.

The rearrangement joins TRBV7-9 to TRBJ1-1, with 7 bases lining up with TRBD1. This CDR3 has 14 amino acids. CDR1 and CDR2 (germline): SEHNR, FQNEAQ (reference sequence). J was trimmed by 6 bases and V by 5 bases; bases with no gene match: 9. The DNA for the CDR3 is TGTGCCAGCAGCCCAAACGCAGGGACAGCTGAAGCTTTCTTT. The encoded protein is CASSPNAGTAEAFF. The whole variable domain, remainder taken from reference TRBV7-9 and TRBJ1-1, is DTGVSQNPRHKITKRGQNVTFRCDPISEHNRLYWYRQTLGQGPEFLTYFQNEAQLEKSRLLSDRFSAERPKGSFSTLEIQRTEQGDSAMYLCASSPNAGTAEAFFGQGTRLTVV.

This clone has more than one count but fewer than ten. At the DNA level, this CDR3 is encoded by other sequences in the same sample as well. The rearrangement joins TRBV11-2 to TRBJ1-1; D ambiguous. The V end lost 5 bases, the J end lost 4 bases, and 11 bases lay between the germline ends. CDR1 and CDR2 from the germline V gene are SGHAT and FQNNGV. The CDR3 length is 13 residues. The CDR3 nucleotides are TGTGCCAGCAGCCCTAGCCTGGGCACTGAAGCTTTCTTT. It yields the protein CASSPSLGTEAFF.

A few counts support this clone. The chain combines TRBV2 with TRBJ1-4, with 10 bases lining up with TRBD1. CDR3 length: 15 residues. Germline lookup yields CDR1 SNHLY and CDR2 FYNNEI. V shed 6 bases and J 2 bases; nucleotides not matched to a gene: 3. The CDR3 spells CASSRTGGTNEKLFF. CDR3 nucleotides: TGTGCCAGCAGCAGGACAGGGGGGACTAATGAAAAACTGTTTTTT.

DNA of the CDR3: TGTGCCACCAGCAGGGTCAATCAGCCCCAGCATTTT. Protein sequence: CATSRVNQPQHF. The chain employs TRBV15 and TRBJ1-5; D is unclear. CDR1 and CDR2 from the germline V gene are LNHNV and YYDKDF (reference sequence). The ends were cut back, 3 bases at V and 3 bases at J, with 3 bases in the middle. The CDR3 runs to 12 residues.